The next 10 T cell receptor beta chains were all read from a single sample in a study of T cell repertoires in cytomegalovirus infection. TCRdb processed the reads anew with MiXCR; each CDR3 protein has one entry. The repertoire has 130,000 or so distinct CDR3 sequences, about 6.3% of them found once; the top ten carry about a sixth. Sequenced input: PBMCs. These receptors all stem from a human donor in good health (CMV status not recorded). Some clones in this sample may be carry-over from other donors' samples.

This clonotype was observed at least ten times. V and J are TRBV7-9 and TRBJ2-7, with 7 bases lining up with TRBD2. The CDR3 loop spans 16 amino acids. Per germline, CDR1 SEHNR and CDR2 FQNEAQ (reference sequence). V lost 4 bases, J lost 4 bases, and 13 bases stayed unmatched. The CDR3 DNA is TGTGCCAGCAGCTCCTTGGGGAGGGGAAGTCTATACGAGCAGTACTTC. This encodes CASSSLGRGSLYEQYF. Based on the CDR3 plus reference TRBV7-9 and TRBJ2-7, the full variable domain is DTGVSQNPRHKITKRGQNVTFRCDPISEHNRLYWYRQTLGQGPEFLTYFQNEAQLEKSRLLSDRFSAERPKGSFSTLEIQRTEQGDSAMYLCASSSLGRGSLYEQYFGPGTRLTVT.

The table lists this clonotype with many counts. V and J are TRBV7-2 and TRBJ2-3, with 9 bases aligning to TRBD2. Germline CDR1 SGHTA, CDR2 FQGNSA. The CDR3 totals 15 residues. The J segment lost 1 base and the V segment lost 5 bases, leaving 4 bases of the junction unmatched. The CDR3 here is CASSVQRGGTDTQYF. The CDR3 DNA is TGTGCCAGCAGCGTCCAGCGGGGGGGCACAGATACGCAGTATTTT.

The gene calls are TRBV19 and TRBJ1-5; weak D call: TRBD1 (6 bases). There are 16 residues in the CDR3. Germline-derived CDR1 and CDR2 are LNHDA and SQIVND (reference sequence). The V gene lost 6 bases and the J gene lost 2 bases, with 17 bases spanning the gap. Here the CDR3 reads CASRSTGRGGNQPQHF. The CDR3 DNA follows: TGTGCCAGTAGGAGCACAGGGAGGGGCGGCAATCAGCCCCAGCATTTT. The variable domain in full, completed from reference TRBV19 and TRBJ1-5, reads DGGITQSPKYLFRKEGQNVTLSCEQNLNHDAMYWYRQDPGQGLRLIYYSQIVNDFQKGDIAEGYSVSREKKESFPLTVTSAQKNPTAFYLCASRSTGRGGNQPQHFGDGTRLSIL.

This clonotype has ten or more counts. The gene calls are TRBV6-2 or TRBV6-3 and TRBJ1-1, with a possible D match to TRBD1 (5 bases). The CDR3 length is 13 residues. The V end lost 5 bases, the J end lost 3 bases, and 10 bases lay between the germline ends. Germline assignment: CDR1 MNHEY and CDR2 SVGEGT. CDR3 loop: CASSQGRHTEAFF. The CDR3 bases are TGTGCCAGCAGTCAGGGACGGCACACTGAAGCTTTCTTT.

Many counts were recorded for this clonotype. The chain links TRBV5-5 to TRBJ1-4, with 9 bases fitting TRBD1. The trim removed 4 bases at V and 0 bases at J, leaving 1 base unmatched. CDR3 length equals 15 residues. Germline CDR1 reads SGHKS; CDR2 reads YYEKEE (reference sequence). CDR3 sequence reads: CASSRQGATNEKLFF. The DNA for the CDR3 is TGTGCCAGCAGCCGACAGGGGGCAACTAATGAAAAACTGTTTTTT.

This clonotype was picked up many times. The CDR3 region is CASSPTTDYGYTF. The CDR3 nucleotides are TGTGCCAGCAGCCCCACGACAGACTATGGCTACACCTTC. The chain couples TRBV6-2 or TRBV6-3 to TRBJ1-2; possibly TRBD1 for D (5 bases). Germline CDR1 MNHEY, CDR2 SVGEGT. The V gene lost 6 bases and the J gene lost 3 bases, with 11 bases spanning the gap. There are 13 residues in the CDR3.

The sample holds many counts of this clonotype. V gene TRBV7-6 combines with J gene TRBJ2-7, with D possibly matching TRBD1 (5 bases). V shed 6 bases and J shed 0 bases, with 21 bases lying between them. Germline V gene sequence: CDR1 SGHVS, CDR2 FNYEAQ. There are 17 residues in the CDR3. The CDR3 nucleotides are TGTGCCAGCAGTCCTAGGACACGGCTACTTAGCTCCTACGAGCAGTACTTC. It encodes CASSPRTRLLSSYEQYF.

This clonotype was detected many times. This chain connects TRBV12-3 or TRBV12-4 to TRBJ1-2; weak D call: TRBD1 (5 bases). The CDR3 loop spans 13 amino acids. V lost 2 bases to trimming and J lost 3 bases, with 7 bases between them. The CDR3 DNA reads as TGTGCCAGCAGTTTACAGGGTTACTATGGCTACACCTTC. It specifies CASSLQGYYGYTF.

This clonotype has a handful of counts. The chain uses TRBV2 and TRBJ2-3, with 9 bases lining up with TRBD1. Trimming took 2 bases from V and 2 from J; bases not matched to a gene: 5. Germline assignment: CDR1 SNHLY and CDR2 FYNNEI. This CDR3 has 16 amino acids. Here the CDR3 reads CASSEPGTGTTDTQYF. For the CDR3, the DNA is TGTGCCAGCAGTGAACCTGGGACAGGGACCACAGATACGCAGTATTTT.

The J gene is TRBJ1-2, the V gene TRBV7-2; D ambiguous. The CDR3 is 13 residues long. The germline V and J ends were trimmed by 5 bases and 7 bases, with 14 bases remaining between them. CDR1 is SGHTA, CDR2 FQGNSA, per germline. The CDR3 DNA sequence: TGTGCCAGCAGCCCCAGTCGTCCTGGTGGCTACACCTTC. It translates to CASSPSRPGGYTF.